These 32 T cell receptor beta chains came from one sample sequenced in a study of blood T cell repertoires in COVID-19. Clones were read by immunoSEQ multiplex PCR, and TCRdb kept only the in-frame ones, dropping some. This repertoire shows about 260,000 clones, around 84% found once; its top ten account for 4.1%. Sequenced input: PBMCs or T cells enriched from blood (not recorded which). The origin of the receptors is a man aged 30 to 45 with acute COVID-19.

The DNA for the CDR3 is TGTGCCAGCAGCTTAACCCCTAGCGGGAGGGCGAACACCGGGGAGCTGTTTTTT. It encodes CASSLTPSGRANTGELFF. The chain employs TRBV7-3 and TRBJ2-2, with 12 bases lining up with TRBD2. Germline assignment: CDR1 SGHTA and CDR2 FQGTGA. V dropped 0 bases and J dropped 0; count of bases not matched to a gene: 2. CDR3 size: 18 residues. Variable domain in full (rest from reference TRBV7-3 and TRBJ2-2): GAGVSQTPSNKVTEKGKYVELRCDPISGHTALYWYRQSLGQGPEFLIYFQGTGAADDSGLPNDRFFAVRPEGSVSTLKIQRTERGDSAVYLCASSLTPSGRANTGELFFGEGSRLTVL.

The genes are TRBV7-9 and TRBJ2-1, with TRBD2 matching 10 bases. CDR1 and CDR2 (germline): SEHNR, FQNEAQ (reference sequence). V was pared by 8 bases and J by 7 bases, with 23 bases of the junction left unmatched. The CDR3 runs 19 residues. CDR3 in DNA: TGTGCCAGCGGGACCCCCTCCGGGGGAAGCGGGAGGGCCATTAATGAGCAGTTCTTC. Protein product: CASGTPSGGSGRAINEQFF. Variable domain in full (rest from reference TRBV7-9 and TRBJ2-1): DTGVSQNPRHKITKRGQNVTFRCDPISEHNRLYWYRQTLGQGPEFLTYFQNEAQLEKSRLLSDRFSAERPKGSFSTLEIQRTEQGDSAMYLCASGTPSGGSGRAINEQFFGPGTRLTVL.

The CDR3 bases are TGTGCCAGTACCCCTAGCGGGACAGGCATTCAGTACTTC. This translates into CASTPSGTGIQYF. The chain employs TRBV19 and TRBJ2-4, with D perhaps matching TRBD2 (9 bases). This CDR3 comprises 13 residues. Per the germline V gene, CDR1 is LNHDA and CDR2 is SQIVND (reference sequence). The germline V and J ends were trimmed by 7 bases and 9 bases, with 16 bases remaining between them.

In DNA form, the CDR3 reads TGCGCCAGCAGCTTGGCCGGGACAGGGAACAATCAGCCCCAGCATTTT. Amino acids: CASSLAGTGNNQPQHF. The rearrangement joins TRBV5-1 to TRBJ1-5; 9 bases line up with TRBD1. The V and J ends lost 0 bases and 3 bases, in that order; junction bases with no gene match: 4. The V gene's germline CDR1 is SGHRS and CDR2 YFSETQ. CDR3 length: 16 amino acids. Full variable domain (rest looked up from reference TRBV5-1 and TRBJ1-5): KAGVTQTPRYLIKTRGQQVTLSCSPISGHRSVSWYQQTPGQGLQFLFEYFSETQRNKGNFPGRFSGRQFSNSRSEMNVSTLELGDSALYLCASSLAGTGNNQPQHFGDGTRLSIL.

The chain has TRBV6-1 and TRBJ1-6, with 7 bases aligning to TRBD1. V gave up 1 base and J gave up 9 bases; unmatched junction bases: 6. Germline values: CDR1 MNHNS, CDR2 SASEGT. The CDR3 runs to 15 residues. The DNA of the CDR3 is TGTGCCAGCAGTGAAGGACAGGGAATGGGTTCACCCCTCCACTTT. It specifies CASSEGQGMGSPLHF.

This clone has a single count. The CDR3 DNA follows: TGTGCCAGCATCGACGGGCCCTCAGGGGGCTACACCTTC. Its protein is CASIDGPSGGYTF. The chain couples TRBV2 to TRBJ1-2; a possible D gene is TRBD1 (5 bases). The CDR3 consists of 13 residues. Germline CDR1 is SNHLY and CDR2 is FYNNEI. Trimming pared 7 bases from V and 8 bases from J, leaving 17 bases between.

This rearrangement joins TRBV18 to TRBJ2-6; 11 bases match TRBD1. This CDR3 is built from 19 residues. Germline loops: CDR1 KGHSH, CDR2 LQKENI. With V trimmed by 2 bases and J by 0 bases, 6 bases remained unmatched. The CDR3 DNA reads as TGTGCCAGCTCACCAGGTCCCGGGACAGGGGGCTCTGGGGCCAACGTCCTGACTTTC. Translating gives CASSPGPGTGGSGANVLTF.

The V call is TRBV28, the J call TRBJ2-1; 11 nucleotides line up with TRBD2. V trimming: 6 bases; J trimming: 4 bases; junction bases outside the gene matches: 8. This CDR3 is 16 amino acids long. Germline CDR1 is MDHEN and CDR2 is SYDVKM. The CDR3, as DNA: TGTGCCAGCAGCCCTACCGGGACTAGCGGTTACAATGAGCAGTTCTTC. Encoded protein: CASSPTGTSGYNEQFF.

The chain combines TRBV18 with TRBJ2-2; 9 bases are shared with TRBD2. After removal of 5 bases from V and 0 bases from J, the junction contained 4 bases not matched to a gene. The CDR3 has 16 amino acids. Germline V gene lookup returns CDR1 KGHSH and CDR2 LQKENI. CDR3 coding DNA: TGTGCCAGCTCAACGACTAGCGGAGCGAACACCGGGGAGCTGTTTTTT. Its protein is CASSTTSGANTGELFF.

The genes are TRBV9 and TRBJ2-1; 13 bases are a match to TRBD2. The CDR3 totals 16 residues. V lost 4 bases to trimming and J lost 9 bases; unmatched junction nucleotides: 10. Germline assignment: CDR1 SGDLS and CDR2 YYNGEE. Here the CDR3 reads CASSPQTSGRFGEQFF. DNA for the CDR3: TGTGCCAGCAGCCCACAGACTAGCGGGAGGTTTGGTGAGCAGTTCTTC. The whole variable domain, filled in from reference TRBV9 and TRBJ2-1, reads DSGVTQTPKHLITATGQRVTLRCSPRSGDLSVYWYQQSLDQGLQFLIQYYNGEERAKGNILERFSAQQFPDLHSELNLSSLELGDSALYFCASSPQTSGRFGEQFFGPGTRLTVL.

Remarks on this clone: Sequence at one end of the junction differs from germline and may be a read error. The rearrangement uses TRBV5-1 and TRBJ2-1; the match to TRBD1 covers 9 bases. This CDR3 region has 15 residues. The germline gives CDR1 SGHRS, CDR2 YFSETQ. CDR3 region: CASSLTGGSYNEQFF. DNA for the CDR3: TGTGCCAGCAGCTTGACAGGGGGGTCCTACAATGAGCAGTTCTTC.

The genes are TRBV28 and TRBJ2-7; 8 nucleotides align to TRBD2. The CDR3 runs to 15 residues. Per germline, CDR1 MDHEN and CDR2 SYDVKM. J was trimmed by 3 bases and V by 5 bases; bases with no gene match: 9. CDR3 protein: CASSESGTRVYEQYV. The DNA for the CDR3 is TGTGCCAGCAGTGAGTCCGGGACTAGGGTCTACGAGCAGTACGTC.

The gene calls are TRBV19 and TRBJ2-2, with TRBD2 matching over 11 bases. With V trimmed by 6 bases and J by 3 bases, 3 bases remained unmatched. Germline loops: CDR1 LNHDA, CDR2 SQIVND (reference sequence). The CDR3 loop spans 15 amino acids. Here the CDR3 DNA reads TGTGCCAGTAGACCGGGACTAGCGGACACCGGGGAGCTGTTTTTT. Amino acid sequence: CASRPGLADTGELFF.

The CDR3 region has the DNA TGTGCCAGCGCTTCAGGAGGGGCTTCAACTAATGAAAAACTGTTTTTT. Amino acids: CASASGGASTNEKLFF. This chain connects TRBV5-4 to TRBJ1-4, with D perhaps TRBD1 (5 bases). Germline-derived CDR1 and CDR2 are SGHNT and YYREEE (reference sequence). V lost 7 bases to trimming and J lost 0 bases, with 16 bases between them. There are 16 residues in the CDR3. Supplemented by reference TRBV5-4 and TRBJ1-4, the full variable domain reads ETGVTQSPTHLIKTRGQQVTLRCSSQSGHNTVSWYQQALGQGPQFIFQYYREEENGRGNFPPRFSGLQFPNYSSELNVNALELDDSALYLCASASGGASTNEKLFFGSGTQLSVL.

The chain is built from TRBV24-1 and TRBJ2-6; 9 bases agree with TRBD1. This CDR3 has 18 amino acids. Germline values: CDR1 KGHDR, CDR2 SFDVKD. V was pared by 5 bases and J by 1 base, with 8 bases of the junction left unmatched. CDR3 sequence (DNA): TGTGCCACCAGTGCAACGGACAGGGGCGGGTCTGGGGCCAACGTCCTGACTTTC. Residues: CATSATDRGGSGANVLTF.

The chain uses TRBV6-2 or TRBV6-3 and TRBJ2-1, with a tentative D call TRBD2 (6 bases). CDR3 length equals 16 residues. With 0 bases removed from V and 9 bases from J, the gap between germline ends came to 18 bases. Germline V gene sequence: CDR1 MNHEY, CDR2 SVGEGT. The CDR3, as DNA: TGTGCCAGCAGTTACTCGAAACTAGCCGGATCAGGTGAGCAGTTCTTC. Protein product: CASSYSKLAGSGEQFF.

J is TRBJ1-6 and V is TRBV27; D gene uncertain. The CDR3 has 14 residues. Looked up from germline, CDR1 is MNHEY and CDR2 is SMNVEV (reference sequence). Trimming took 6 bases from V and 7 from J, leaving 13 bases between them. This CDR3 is CASSLNRVNSPLHF. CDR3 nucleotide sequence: TGTGCCAGCAGCCTGAACAGAGTGAATTCACCCCTCCACTTT.

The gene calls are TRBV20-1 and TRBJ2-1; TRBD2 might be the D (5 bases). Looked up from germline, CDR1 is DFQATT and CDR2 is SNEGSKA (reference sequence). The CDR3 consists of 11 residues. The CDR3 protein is CRFGVLNEQFF. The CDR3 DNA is TGCAGGTTCGGGGTCTTAAATGAGCAGTTCTTC.

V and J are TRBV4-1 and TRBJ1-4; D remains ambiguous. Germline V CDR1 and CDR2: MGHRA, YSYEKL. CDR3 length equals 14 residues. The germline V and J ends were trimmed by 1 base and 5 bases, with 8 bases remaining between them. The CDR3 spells CASSQVQANEKLFF. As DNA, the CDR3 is TGCGCCAGCAGCCAAGTTCAAGCGAATGAAAAACTGTTTTTT.

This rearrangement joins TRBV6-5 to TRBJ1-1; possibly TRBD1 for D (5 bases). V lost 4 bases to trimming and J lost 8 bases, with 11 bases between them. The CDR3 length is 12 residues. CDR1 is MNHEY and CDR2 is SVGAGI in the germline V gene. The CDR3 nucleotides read TGTGCCAGCAGTTCTCCCGGGGGGGAAGCTTTCTTT. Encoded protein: CASSSPGGEAFF.

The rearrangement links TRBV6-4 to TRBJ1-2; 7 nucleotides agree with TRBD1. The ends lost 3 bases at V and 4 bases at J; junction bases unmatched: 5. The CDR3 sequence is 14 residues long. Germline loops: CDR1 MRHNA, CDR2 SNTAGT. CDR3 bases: TGTGCCAGCAGTGATTATGCAGGGGGCTATGGCTACACCTTC. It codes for CASSDYAGGYGYTF.

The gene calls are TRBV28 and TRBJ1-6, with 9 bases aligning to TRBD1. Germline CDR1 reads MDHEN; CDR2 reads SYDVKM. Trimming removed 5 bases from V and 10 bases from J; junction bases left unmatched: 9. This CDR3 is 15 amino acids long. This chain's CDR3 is CASSTRTGVYSPLHF. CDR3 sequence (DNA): TGTGCCAGCAGTACGAGGACAGGGGTGTACTCACCCCTCCACTTT.

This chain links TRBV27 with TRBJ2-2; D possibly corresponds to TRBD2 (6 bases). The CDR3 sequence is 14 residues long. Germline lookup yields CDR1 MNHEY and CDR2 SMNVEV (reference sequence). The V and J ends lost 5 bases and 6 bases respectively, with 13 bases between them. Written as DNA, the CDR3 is TGTGCCAGCAGTCCCGGGACTCGCCCCGGGGAGCTGTTTTTT. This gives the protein CASSPGTRPGELFF.

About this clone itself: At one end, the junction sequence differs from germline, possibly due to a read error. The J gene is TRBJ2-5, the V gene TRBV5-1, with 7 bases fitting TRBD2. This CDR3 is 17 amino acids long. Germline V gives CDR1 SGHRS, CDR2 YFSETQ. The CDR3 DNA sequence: TGTGCCAGCAGCTTTTCCCCGGGCGGGAGCGGTAGGGAGACCCAGTACTTC. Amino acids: CASSFSPGGSGRETQYF.

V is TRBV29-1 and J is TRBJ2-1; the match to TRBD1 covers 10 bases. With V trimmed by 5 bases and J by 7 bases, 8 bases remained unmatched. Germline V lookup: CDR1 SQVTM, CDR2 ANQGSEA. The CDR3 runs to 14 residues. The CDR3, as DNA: TGCAGCGTTCGGGGGGGACAGGGGTGGAATGAGCAGTTCTTC. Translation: CSVRGGQGWNEQFF.

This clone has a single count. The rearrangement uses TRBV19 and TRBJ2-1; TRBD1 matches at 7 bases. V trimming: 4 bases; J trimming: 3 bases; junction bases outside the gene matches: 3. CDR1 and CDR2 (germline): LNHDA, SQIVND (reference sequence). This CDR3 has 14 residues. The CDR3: CASSRGGVYNEQFF. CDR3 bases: TGTGCCAGTAGTAGAGGGGGCGTCTACAATGAGCAGTTCTTC.

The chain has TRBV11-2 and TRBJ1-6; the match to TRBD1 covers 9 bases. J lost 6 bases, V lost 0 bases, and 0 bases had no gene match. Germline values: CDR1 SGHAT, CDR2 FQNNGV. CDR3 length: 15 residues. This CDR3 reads CASSLEQGANSPLHF. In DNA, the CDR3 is TGTGCCAGCAGCTTAGAACAGGGGGCTAATTCACCCCTCCACTTT.

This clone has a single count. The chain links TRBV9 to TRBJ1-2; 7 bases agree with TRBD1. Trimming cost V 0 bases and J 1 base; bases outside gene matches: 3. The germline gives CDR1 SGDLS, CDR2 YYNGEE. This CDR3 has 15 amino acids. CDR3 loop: CASSVGGQSNYGYTF. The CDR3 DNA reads TGTGCCAGCAGCGTAGGGGGACAGAGTAACTATGGCTACACCTTC.

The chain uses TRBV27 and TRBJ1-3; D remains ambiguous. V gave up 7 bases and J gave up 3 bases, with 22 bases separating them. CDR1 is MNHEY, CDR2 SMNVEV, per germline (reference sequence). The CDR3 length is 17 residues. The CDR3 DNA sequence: TGTGCCAGCACCCCCCTAGGGCGTGGAGGGAATGGAAACACCATATATTTT. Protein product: CASTPLGRGGNGNTIYF.

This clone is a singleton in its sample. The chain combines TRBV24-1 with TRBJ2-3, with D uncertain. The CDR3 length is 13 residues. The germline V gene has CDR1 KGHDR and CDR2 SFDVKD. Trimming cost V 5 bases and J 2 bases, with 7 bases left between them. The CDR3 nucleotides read TGTGCCACCAGTGGTATTCCCACAGATACGCAGTATTTT. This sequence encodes CATSGIPTDTQYF.

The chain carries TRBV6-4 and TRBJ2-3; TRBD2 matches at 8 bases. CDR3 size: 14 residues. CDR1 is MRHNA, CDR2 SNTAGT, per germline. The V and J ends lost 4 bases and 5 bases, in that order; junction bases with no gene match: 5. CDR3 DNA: TGTGCCAGCAGTGGGGGACTAGGTGGAGATACGCAGTATTTT. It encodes CASSGGLGGDTQYF.

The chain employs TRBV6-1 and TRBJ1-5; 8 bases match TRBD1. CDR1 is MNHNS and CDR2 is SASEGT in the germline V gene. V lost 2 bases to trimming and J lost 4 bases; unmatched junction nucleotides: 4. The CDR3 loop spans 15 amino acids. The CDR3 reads CASSETQGANQPQHF. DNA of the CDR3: TGTGCCAGCAGTGAAACGCAGGGGGCAAATCAGCCCCAGCATTTT.